The clone carrying this TCR beta chain occurred once. This record belongs to a study of blood T cell repertoires in COVID-19. At the level of the study: From T cells, B-cell-depleted T cells, or PBMCs came the material, which was cDNA or gDNA.

Sequenced by immunoSEQ multiplex PCR; TCRdb stores in-frame clones only, minus some. Of about 200,000 clones listed, 75% to 90% are singletons. The germline V and J ends were trimmed by 0 bases and 0 bases, with 10 bases remaining between them. Per the germline V gene, CDR1 is SGHKS and CDR2 is YYEKEE (reference sequence). The CDR3 runs to 15 residues. Study members were between roughly 18 and 90 years old and lived in 20 to 30 US regions. This clonotype was obtained from a woman aged 25 to 39 who had been exposed to COVID-19. The J gene is TRBJ2-7, the V gene TRBV5-5; D is unclear. Sequenced material: PBMCs or T cells enriched from blood (not recorded which). The CDR3 DNA is TGTGCCAGCAGCTTGGATGATCCGAGCTCCTACGAGCAGTACTTC. It encodes CASSLDDPSSYEQYF.